This TCR beta chain appears in the sequencing data of a study of HIV-infected patients and healthy controls. The CDR3 spans 15 residues. CDR1 is LNHDA and CDR2 is SQIVND in the germline V gene (reference sequence). V was cut by 3 bases and J by 2 bases, with 11 bases left in between. All unsorted peripheral T cells were captured because whole blood was used without fractionation. Study-level findings and limits: HIV-associated CDR3 frequencies dropped significantly during therapy; CMV-associated ones, mostly rising, changed nonsignificantly.

cDNA was made from around 0.5 ug RNA using alpha and beta constant primers. Separate chain-specific third strand synthesis with multiplexing indices produced the alpha and beta libraries. TCRdb re-analysed the 5' RACE reads in MiXCR, keeping a single row per CDR3 protein. The table includes thousands of distinct CDR3 sequences, roughly 10% detected once. This clonotype is labeled medium-sized. Its specificity is not known. Source: blood, taken before antiretroviral therapy. The receptor's source is an adult with HIV infection. The genes are TRBV19 and TRBJ1-5; tentative D call: TRBD1 (5 bases). The CDR3 region has the DNA TGTGCCAGTAGTATCGGGGGGTACGGCAATCAGCCCCAGCATTTT. As protein: CASSIGGYGNQPQHF.